The T cell receptor (beta chain) described here comes from a study of cytomegalovirus exposure and HLA in healthy donors. Study results and caveats: TCR beta sequences numbering more than 15,000 were associated with HLA alleles at 0.05 false discovery rate in a later analysis. Follow-up analysis later connected one missense variant in DCLRE1C with trimming of TCR beta V- and J-genes.

V was pared by 7 bases and J by 6 bases, with 28 bases between. The CDR3 covers 16 residues. Germline loops: CDR1 GTSNPN, CDR2 SVGIG (reference sequence). This clone was seen a single time. Antigen specificity is unknown. The study ran its PCR with 60 Vbeta and 13 Jbeta primers. The table came from immunoSEQ multiplex PCR; TCRdb's copy has only in-frame clones and leaves some out. The data contain roughly 98,000 clones, roughly 60% of them singletons. The TCR comes from a woman in her thirties in good health and CMV-seropositive. The sequencing sample was made of PBMCs. This rearrangement joins TRBV30 to TRBJ2-7, with TRBD2 as a possible D gene (6 bases). CDR3 in DNA: TGTGCCTCACGCGGAAAGGGAGGTCAGGGAATTTGCGAGCAGTACTTC. This sequence encodes CASRGKGGQGICEQYF.